This T cell receptor (beta chain) is from a study of blood T cell repertoires in COVID-19 (dated by TCRdb to 2019 to 2021). Concerning the study at large: Collaborator samples came from the United States, Italy and Spain and covered acute and convalescent phases of COVID-19. The prospective study material was composed of cDNA or gDNA derived from T cells, B-cell-depleted T cells, or PBMCs. Subjects who had been exposed to COVID-19, were actively infected with it, or had recovered from it provided the deeply sampled blood TCRbeta repertoires that made up the dataset. The repertoires were released in a freely available public database intended as a resource for research on the immune response to SARS-CoV-2. Samples came from the ongoing ImmuneRACE study (first 160 participants) plus 1,254 subjects from 6 global collaborators. Sample metadata almost always included a de-identified subject ID, COVID-19 status, age in years and sex. Where available, HLA class I and class II types were taken from metadata supplied by the sample provider and were not determined by assay-based typing. What the research found in general, with its limitations: The amount of clinical and demographic metadata varied by source and participant and was provided uncurated.

Measured from the cysteine to the phenylalanine, the CDR3 is 18 residues long. Only the CDR3 DNA stays, 54 bases, in frame from base 1. Reading the germline V gene gives CDR1 SGHAT and CDR2 FQNNGV. A distance of 20 bases separates the germline ends of V and J, which lose 3 bases and 0 bases respectively. Enrolling through a virtual design, the prospective study's participants ranged in age from roughly 18 to 95 years and lived across around 25 United States geographic areas. Cohort assignment in the prospective study relied on participant-reported clinical history from a screening survey and a study questionnaire. Exposed participants had been in contact, within 2 weeks of entering the study, with a person who had a PCR-confirmed or clinician-diagnosed case of COVID-19. Mobile phlebotomists in the prospective study collected whole blood, serum and a nasopharyngeal or oropharyngeal swab from every participant. Participants in the prospective study had the option to provide additional blood draws and questionnaires over a roughly 2-month period. Before DNA extraction, blood samples from the prospective study were shipped at room temperature or frozen.

Of note for this clone: Its antigen specificity is not known. There are no base qualities to consult, and no much larger clone falls within one base.

TCRbeta CDR3 regions were amplified from genomic DNA by means of the immunoSEQ Assay, a bias-controlled multiplex PCR. Per the source publication's procedure: Within the assay, amplification of reference gene primers was used to estimate how many nucleated cells each sample contained. Sequence reads were collapsed and filtered to measure the absolute abundance of every unique TCRbeta CDR3 rearrangement. For each sample, productive Simpson clonality was calculated by taking the square root of Simpson's diversity index across productive rearrangements. As stored in TCRdb, this immuneACCESS dataset retains in-frame rearrangements with V and J assigned. A fraction of the clones does not appear; measured against another copy, unresolved V genes explain less than half of the discrepancy, and the remainder lacks a known reason. V, J and clone size are taken as reported in that table, and D and trimming were inferred from the DNA itself. This sample holds about 140,000 clones; approximately 84% were observed only once. Together, the top ten hold 1.5% to 2% of the sample.

The rearranged segments are TRBV11-2 and TRBJ1-1, with the D gene call left open. Specimen: PBMCs or T cells enriched from blood (not recorded which). The source is a woman between 18 and 29 years old who had been exposed to COVID-19. The sequenced DNA: TGTGCCAGCAGCTTTTTGCATGGCAGGATGGCAATGAACACTGAAGCTTTCTTT. This translates into CASSFLHGRMAMNTEAFF.